The 17 T cell receptor beta chains below come from one sample, sequenced in a study of blood T cell repertoires in COVID-19. Generated by immunoSEQ multiplex PCR, the TCRdb table keeps only in-frame clones and is missing some. The repertoire holds some 280,000 clones, with around nine tenths as singletons. The sample comprised peripheral blood. These receptors were taken from a woman in her sixties or seventies with acute or convalescent COVID-19.

The chain combines TRBV4-2 with TRBJ1-2, with unresolved D. Trimming took off 1 base at V and 8 bases at J, with 17 bases between the two ends. This CDR3 has 15 amino acids. Germline V lookup: CDR1 LGHNA, CDR2 YNFKEQ. The CDR3, as DNA: TGTGCCAGCAGCCAAGGCCTCGGACTCAAGGACGGCTACACCTTC. Translation gives CASSQGLGLKDGYTF.

This clone was counted between two and nine times. This rearrangement joins TRBV19 to TRBJ1-1, with D unresolved. The CDR3 has 16 residues. In germline, CDR1 is LNHDA, CDR2 SQIVND (reference sequence). Trimming left V 3 bases short and J 1 base short, with 15 bases between. Written as DNA, the CDR3 is TGTGCCAGTAGTATGTTTCCCGGAGGGCAGAACACTGAAGCTTTCTTT. It translates to CASSMFPGGQNTEAFF.

V usage is TRBV5-6 and J usage is TRBJ1-2; the match to TRBD1 covers 8 bases. Germline V gene data show CDR1 as SGHDT and CDR2 as YYEEEE. The CDR3 spans 18 residues. The V gene end was trimmed by 2 bases and the J gene end by 8 bases; junction bases not matched to a gene: 20. This chain's CDR3 is CASSFIFTGTGGRAGYTF. The CDR3 DNA sequence: TGTGCCAGCAGCTTTATTTTCACAGGAACAGGGGGACGGGCCGGCTACACCTTC.

The V gene is TRBV18, the J gene TRBJ1-2, with a weak D call TRBD1 (6 bases). Germline V gives CDR1 KGHSH, CDR2 LQKENI. The CDR3 totals 14 residues. Trimming removed 4 bases at V and 1 base at J, with 10 bases between. CDR3 amino acids: CASSRTADNYGYTF. The CDR3 DNA is TGTGCCAGCTCACGGACAGCTGATAACTATGGCTACACCTTC.

The chain recombines TRBV29-1 with TRBJ2-1; D may be TRBD2 (5 bases). V was cut by 4 bases and J by 9 bases, with 22 bases left in between. In germline, CDR1 is SQVTM, CDR2 ANQGSEA. CDR3 length: 15 amino acids. The CDR3 DNA is TGCAGCGTTGGCACCCTCTCAGGAGCTGAGGGTGAGCAGTTCTTC. Protein sequence: CSVGTLSGAEGEQFF.

The V and J genes are TRBV7-9 and TRBJ1-1, with unresolved D. The V and J ends lost 5 bases and 6 bases respectively, with 19 bases between them. Germline V gene lookup returns CDR1 SEHNR and CDR2 FQNEAQ (reference sequence). CDR3 size: 15 residues. The CDR3 here is CASSLEALTGSEAFF. CDR3 in DNA: TGTGCCAGCAGCCTAGAAGCGCTAACCGGCTCTGAAGCTTTCTTT.

This clone appeared once. The chain couples TRBV5-1 to TRBJ1-3, with D hard to call. With 0 bases removed from V and 2 bases from J, the gap between germline ends came to 9 bases. The length of the CDR3 is 15 residues. Germline CDR1 SGHRS, CDR2 YFSETQ. The CDR3 bases are TGCGCCAGCAGCTTGGCCGAACCAGCTGGAAACACCATATATTTT. Translating it yields CASSLAEPAGNTIYF.

This chain links TRBV6-2 or TRBV6-3 with TRBJ2-3; D uncertain. CDR1 is MNHEY and CDR2 is SVGEGT in the germline V gene. Deletions cut 2 bases from V and 2 bases from J, with 14 bases between. The CDR3 has 16 residues. The chain's CDR3 is CASSYGSSAITDTQYF. The DNA of the CDR3 is TGTGCCAGCAGTTACGGGTCCAGCGCGATCACAGATACGCAGTATTTT.

About this clone itself: The identical CDR3 is also encoded by other nucleotide sequences in the sample. This sequence joins TRBV6-6 and TRBJ1-3, with D perhaps matching TRBD1 (6 bases). The CDR3 sequence is 15 residues long. Germline V CDR1 and CDR2: MNHNY, SVGAGI (reference sequence). V was cut by 2 bases and J by 0 bases, with 8 bases left in between. The CDR3 DNA sequence: TGTGCCAGCAGTTACGAGACAGGCTCTGGAAACACCATATATTTT. It is translated as CASSYETGSGNTIYF.

This chain links TRBV4-3 with TRBJ2-7; TRBD1 matches at 9 bases. The CDR3 consists of 14 residues. The J segment lost 6 bases and the V segment lost 4 bases, leaving 7 bases of the junction unmatched. The germline V gene encodes CDR1 LGHNA and CDR2 YSLEER. The CDR3 protein is CASSLGQGSGEQYF. The CDR3 nucleotides read TGCGCCAGCAGCCTGGGACAGGGTAGTGGCGAGCAGTACTTC.

This chain links TRBV28 with TRBJ1-5; tentative D call: TRBD1 (6 bases). This CDR3 has 13 amino acids. Germline values: CDR1 MDHEN, CDR2 SYDVKM. V was clipped by 7 bases and J by 7 bases, with 14 bases between them. The CDR3 spells CASNLQGRQPQHF. CDR3 DNA: TGTGCCAGCAACTTACAGGGAAGGCAGCCCCAGCATTTT.

V is TRBV4-3 and J is TRBJ2-3; 7 bases map to TRBD2. Trimming at V came to 4 bases and at J to 4 bases, leaving 11 bases not matched to a gene. CDR1 and CDR2 from the germline V gene are LGHNA and YSLEER. CDR3 size: 16 residues. The CDR3 region is CASSPPAAGHPDTQYF. CDR3 bases: TGCGCCAGCAGCCCCCCAGCAGCGGGGCATCCAGATACGCAGTATTTT.

This chain links TRBV5-6 with TRBJ1-2; 9 bases align to TRBD1. The CDR3 covers 14 residues. Germline V CDR1 and CDR2: SGHDT, YYEEEE. Trimming removed 2 bases from V and 4 bases from J; junction bases left unmatched: 3. As DNA, the CDR3 is TGTGCCAGCAGCTTTGGACAGGGGCTCTATGGCTACACCTTC. It codes for CASSFGQGLYGYTF.

This clone was observed many times. The junction departs from the called germline gene at one end, perhaps through a read error. The gene calls are TRBV7-2 and TRBJ2-1, with 9 bases matching TRBD2. Germline assignment: CDR1 SGHTA and CDR2 FQGNSA. The CDR3 is 15 amino acids. CDR3 sequence: CASSAREGPNNVQFF. CDR3 in DNA: TGTGCCAGCAGCGCGCGGGAGGGGCCCAACAATGTGCAGTTCTTC.

In DNA form, the CDR3 reads TGTGCCAGCCGAACTCGCCAGCGGGGGAACACAGATACGCAGTATTTT. It yields the protein CASRTRQRGNTDTQYF. This chain uses TRBV27 with TRBJ2-3; the match to TRBD2 covers 8 bases. J was trimmed by 2 bases and V by 8 bases; bases with no gene match: 12. Germline loops: CDR1 MNHEY, CDR2 SMNVEV (reference sequence). The length of the CDR3 is 16 residues.

This sequence joins TRBV7-2 and TRBJ2-7, with 9 bases identical to TRBD1. V lost 1 base to trimming and J lost 4 bases; unmatched junction nucleotides: 5. This CDR3 is 15 amino acids long. Germline-derived CDR1 and CDR2 are SGHTA and FQGNSA. The CDR3 DNA follows: TGTGCCAGCAGCTTAGAACAGGGGGCGGGGTACGAGCAGTACTTC. It encodes CASSLEQGAGYEQYF.

This clone was seen once. In nucleotides, the CDR3 is TGCGCCAGCAGCTCGGGACAGGGTTCTGGAAACACCATATATTTT. Protein: CASSSGQGSGNTIYF. The chain links TRBV5-1 to TRBJ1-3, with TRBD1 matching 9 bases. V shed 3 bases and J 1 base; nucleotides not matched to a gene: 2. Germline V CDR1 and CDR2: SGHRS, YFSETQ. This CDR3 is built from 15 residues. The whole variable domain, remainder taken from reference TRBV5-1 and TRBJ1-3, is KAGVTQTPRYLIKTRGQQVTLSCSPISGHRSVSWYQQTPGQGLQFLFEYFSETQRNKGNFPGRFSGRQFSNSRSEMNVSTLELGDSALYLCASSSGQGSGNTIYFGEGSWLTVV.